Below, 2 T cell receptor beta chains from the same sample are listed, as sequenced in a study of T-cell memory formation after mild COVID-19. MiXCR, applied by TCRdb to the 5' RACE reads, yields one record per CDR3 protein. The sample carries fewer than 450,000 distinct CDR3 sequences, 20% to 25% recorded once. Sequenced sample: PBMCs or a T cell subset sorted from them (not recorded which). These receptors were taken from an adult woman who had mild COVID-19 (a few samples of this study predate the infection). Cell type and time point are not known.

In this sample, this clonotype turned up a few times. CDR3 coding DNA: TGTGCCAGCAGTCCTTCCTATGGCAGGGTGGTAGATGAGCAGTTCTTC. Amino acids: CASSPSYGRVVDEQFF. The chain uses TRBV12-3 or TRBV12-4 and TRBJ2-1, with TRBD1 as a possible D gene (5 bases). This CDR3 spans 16 amino acids. V shed 5 bases and J shed 8 bases, with 22 bases lying between them.

J is TRBJ2-7 and V is TRBV2; the D gene could be TRBD1 or TRBD2 (5 bases each). The V and J ends lost 6 bases and 0 bases respectively, with 9 bases between them. CDR1 SNHLY and CDR2 FYNNEI come from the germline V gene. The CDR3 runs to 13 residues. In nucleotides, the CDR3 is TGTGCCAGCAGGGGACCTAGCTCCTACGAGCAGTACTTC. Its protein product is CASRGPSSYEQYF.